These 18 T cell receptor beta chains came from one sample sequenced in a study of blood T cell repertoires in COVID-19. The data were produced by immunoSEQ multiplex PCR, yet TCRdb's version contains in-frame clones alone and is incomplete. The table shows some 150,000 clones, with under 85% occurring only once. The specimen sequenced was peripheral blood. The receptors derive from a man aged 60 to 69 with COVID-19, enrolled during active disease.

The chain links TRBV13 to TRBJ2-5; D is uncertain. This CDR3 region has 13 residues. The V and J ends lost 5 bases and 4 bases respectively, with 11 bases between them. Germline V gene sequence: CDR1 PRHDT, CDR2 FYEKMQ (reference sequence). The CDR3, as DNA: TGTGCCAGCAGCCCTTCCCACAGAGAGACCCAGTACTTC. It is translated as CASSPSHRETQYF. Drawing the rest from reference TRBV13 and TRBJ2-5, the complete variable domain is AAGVIQSPRHLIKEKRETATLKCYPIPRHDTVYWYQQGPGQDPQFLISFYEKMQSDKGSIPDRFSAQQFSDYHSELNMSSLELGDSALYFCASSPSHRETQYFGPGTRLLVL.

This rearrangement joins TRBV7-2 to TRBJ2-3; possibly TRBD2 for D (7 bases). This CDR3 contains 17 residues. Deletions cut 5 bases from V and 0 bases from J, with 18 bases between. Germline loops: CDR1 SGHTA, CDR2 FQGNSA. CDR3 DNA sequence: TGTGCCAGCAGCGCGAGAGTTGGGGGGGCGAGCACAGATACGCAGTATTTT. It is translated as CASSARVGGASTDTQYF.

The chain links TRBV28 to TRBJ1-2, with unresolved D. Germline V gives CDR1 MDHEN, CDR2 SYDVKM. The CDR3 has 13 residues. Trimming removed 7 bases at V and 5 bases at J, with 14 bases between. Here the CDR3 reads CASTRLAGYGYTF. Here the CDR3 DNA reads TGTGCCAGCACCCGGTTAGCTGGGTATGGCTACACCTTC.

Comments on this clone: Within the sample, other DNA sequences also encode this same CDR3. The gene calls are TRBV6-6 and TRBJ1-1, with D maybe TRBD1 (6 bases). The V end lost 6 bases, the J end lost 7 bases, and 9 bases lay between the germline ends. The CDR3 has 11 residues. Germline CDR1 MNHNY, CDR2 SVGAGI (reference sequence). CDR3 residues: CASSSDSEAFF. The CDR3 DNA sequence: TGTGCCAGCAGCTCGGACAGTGAAGCTTTCTTT.

This rearrangement joins TRBV3-1 (or the pseudogene TRBV3-2) to TRBJ1-6, with 9 bases that match TRBD1. The CDR3 contains 16 residues. With V trimmed by 7 bases and J by 0 bases, 4 bases remained unmatched. Germline assignment: CDR1 LGHDT and CDR2 YNNKEL (reference sequence). In DNA form, the CDR3 reads TGTGCCAGCACCGGACAGGGGACCTCCTATAATTCACCCCTCCACTTT. Protein product: CASTGQGTSYNSPLHF.

This chain links TRBV19 with TRBJ2-7; TRBD1 aligns across 9 bases. Germline V gene lookup returns CDR1 LNHDA and CDR2 SQIVND (reference sequence). The V and J ends lost 1 base and 3 bases, in that order; junction bases with no gene match: 4. The CDR3 spans 15 residues. As DNA, the CDR3 is TGTGCCAGTAGTATAGCGGGGACAGGGATCTACGAGCAGTACTTC. Translated, it gives CASSIAGTGIYEQYF.

The rearrangement joins TRBV6-5 to TRBJ2-7; D is unclear. The CDR3 length is 13 residues. Trimming pared 2 bases from V and 4 bases from J, leaving 9 bases between. Germline V gene lookup returns CDR1 MNHEY and CDR2 SVGAGI. The CDR3 loop is CASSYGRRYEQYF. The CDR3 bases are TGTGCCAGCAGTTACGGGCGCAGGTACGAGCAGTACTTC.

As DNA, the CDR3 is TGTGCCAGCAGCCAATTCAAGGGGGCTACAGATACGCAGTATTTT. Translation: CASSQFKGATDTQYF. This sequence joins TRBV14 and TRBJ2-3; 7 bases align to TRBD1. V dropped 2 bases and J dropped 3; count of bases not matched to a gene: 5. Germline-derived CDR1 and CDR2 are SGHDN and FVKESK. The CDR3 loop spans 15 amino acids.

Only one count was recorded for this clone. V and J are TRBV7-2 and TRBJ1-1; the D is unclear. With 1 base removed from V and 6 bases from J, the gap between germline ends came to 9 bases. This CDR3 region has 13 residues. Germline CDR1 and CDR2: SGHTA and FQGNSA. For the CDR3, the DNA is TGTGCCAGCAGCTTAGGGCAGGCCCCTGAAGCTTTCTTT. The encoded protein is CASSLGQAPEAFF.

This clone was found once. The chain recombines TRBV7-9 with TRBJ1-1, with D hard to call. Per the germline V gene, CDR1 is SEHNR and CDR2 is FQNEAQ (reference sequence). Trimming took 4 bases from V and 6 from J, leaving 18 bases between them. This CDR3 region has 15 residues. DNA for the CDR3: TGTGCCAGCAGCTCCTTTGAGCTTCCTTCGTCTGAAGCTTTCTTT. Translating it yields CASSSFELPSSEAFF. Looking up the rest from reference TRBV7-9 and TRBJ1-1 gives the full variable domain: DTGVSQNPRHKITKRGQNVTFRCDPISEHNRLYWYRQTLGQGPEFLTYFQNEAQLEKSRLLSDRFSAERPKGSFSTLEIQRTEQGDSAMYLCASSSFELPSSEAFFGQGTRLTVV.

The chain is built from TRBV20-1 and TRBJ1-4, with 8 bases fitting TRBD1. This CDR3 is 14 amino acids long. V dropped 3 bases and J dropped 5; count of bases not matched to a gene: 5. Germline V gene data show CDR1 as DFQATT and CDR2 as SNEGSKA (reference sequence). The CDR3 DNA reads TGCAGTGCTAGTAGACAGGGGATAAATGAAAAACTGTTTTTT. Amino acids: CSASRQGINEKLFF.

The chain couples TRBV7-9 to TRBJ1-4, with D uncertain. Germline V gene sequence: CDR1 SEHNR, CDR2 FQNEAQ (reference sequence). The CDR3 is made up of 16 amino acids. The V end lost 2 bases, the J end lost 0 bases, and 10 bases lay between the germline ends. Written as DNA, the CDR3 is TGTGCCAGCAGCTTATCCAGCGCTGCAACTAATGAAAAACTGTTTTTT. Translated: CASSLSSAATNEKLFF.

The chain uses TRBV5-4 and TRBJ1-2; 8 bases map to TRBD1. This CDR3 is 16 amino acids long. The germline gives CDR1 SGHNT, CDR2 YYREEE (reference sequence). Germline trimming cut 0 bases from V and 3 bases from J; bases unmatched to any gene: 7. CDR3 protein: CASSLGQGLVDYGYTF. CDR3 coding DNA: TGTGCCAGCAGCTTGGGACAGGGGTTGGTGGACTATGGCTACACCTTC.

The J gene is TRBJ2-1, the V gene TRBV21-1; the table's D gene call, TRBD2, was not cross checked with the DNA. TRBV21-1 is designated a pseudogene. The CDR3 totals 15 residues. Here the CDR3 reads CASGVRLVVSNEQFF. The CDR3 DNA is TGTGCCAGCGGGGTTCGACTAGTCGTCAGCAATGAGCAGTTCTTC.

The chain links TRBV5-6 to TRBJ2-5; TRBD2 matches at 9 bases. Germline values: CDR1 SGHDT, CDR2 YYEEEE. The ends lost 4 bases at V and 3 bases at J; junction bases unmatched: 19. The CDR3 is 19 amino acids. For the CDR3, the DNA is TGTGCCAGCAGCACTACCACCTTTAGCGGGAGCTTCCAGAAAGAGACCCAGTACTTC. This encodes CASSTTTFSGSFQKETQYF.

The genes are TRBV14 and TRBJ1-2; TRBD1 aligns across 8 bases. The CDR3 loop spans 16 amino acids. The germline V gene has CDR1 SGHDN and CDR2 FVKESK. V shed 4 bases, J shed 3 bases, and the junction held 10 bases outside the gene matches. The DNA for the CDR3 is TGTGCCAGCAGCCCGAGTCGGGACAGGTTCGACTATGGCTACACCTTC. It encodes CASSPSRDRFDYGYTF.

On this clone: A junction boundary mismatches the germline segment, possibly from a read error. The gene calls are TRBV12-5 and TRBJ1-1; D may be TRBD1 (5 bases). The CDR3 length is 12 residues. Germline values: CDR1 LGHNT, CDR2 FRNRAP. The CDR3 spells CASGFQEGRPLF. CDR3 sequence (DNA): TGTGCTAGTGGTTTCCAGGAGGGACGCCCCCTTTTT.

J is TRBJ1-1 and V is TRBV6-5; D remains unclear. V was clipped by 3 bases and J by 0 bases, with 11 bases between them. Germline loops: CDR1 MNHEY, CDR2 SVGAGI. CDR3 length equals 15 residues. The CDR3 DNA reads TGTGCCAGCAGTTATGAGGGTCCAATGAACACTGAAGCTTTCTTT. Protein: CASSYEGPMNTEAFF.